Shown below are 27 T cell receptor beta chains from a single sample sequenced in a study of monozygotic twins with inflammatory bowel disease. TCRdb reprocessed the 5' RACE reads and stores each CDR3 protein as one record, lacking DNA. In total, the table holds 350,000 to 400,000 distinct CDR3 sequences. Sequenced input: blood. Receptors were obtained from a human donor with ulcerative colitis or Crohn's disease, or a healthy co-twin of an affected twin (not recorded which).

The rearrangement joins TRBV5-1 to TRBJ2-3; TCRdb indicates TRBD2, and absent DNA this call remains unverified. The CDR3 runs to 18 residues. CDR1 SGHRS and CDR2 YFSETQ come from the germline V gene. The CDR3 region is CASSRQRSRHLGTDTQYF.

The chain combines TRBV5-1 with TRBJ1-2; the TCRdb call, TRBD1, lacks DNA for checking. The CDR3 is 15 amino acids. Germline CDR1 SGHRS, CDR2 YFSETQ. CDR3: CASRAPLAGVGGYTF.

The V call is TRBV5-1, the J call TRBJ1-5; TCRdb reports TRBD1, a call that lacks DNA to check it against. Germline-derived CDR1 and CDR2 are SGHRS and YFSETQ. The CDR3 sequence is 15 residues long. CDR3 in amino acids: CASSFRRGLGQPQHF.

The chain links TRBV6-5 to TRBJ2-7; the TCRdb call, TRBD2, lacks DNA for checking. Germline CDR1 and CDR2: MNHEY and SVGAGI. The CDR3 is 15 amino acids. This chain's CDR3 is CASSYGRGYTYEQYF.

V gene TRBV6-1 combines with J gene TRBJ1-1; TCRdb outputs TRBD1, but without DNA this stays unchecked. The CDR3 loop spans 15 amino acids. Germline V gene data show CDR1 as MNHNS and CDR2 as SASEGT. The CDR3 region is CASSLDRKLLTEAFF.

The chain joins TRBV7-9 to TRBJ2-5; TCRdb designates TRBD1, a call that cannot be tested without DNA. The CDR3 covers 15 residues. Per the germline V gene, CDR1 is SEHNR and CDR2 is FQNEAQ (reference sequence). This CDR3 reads CASSPMTDYQETQYF.

The CDR3 spells CSVETWEGLEAFF. V gene TRBV29-1 combines with J gene TRBJ1-1; TCRdb's assignment of TRBD1 cannot be checked, as there is no DNA. The CDR3 spans 13 residues. The germline V gene has CDR1 SQVTM and CDR2 ANQGSEA. Combining the CDR3 with reference TRBV29-1 and TRBJ1-1 gives the whole variable domain SAVISQKPSRDICQRGTSLTIQCQVDSQVTMMFWYRQQPGQSLTLIATANQGSEATYESGFVIDKFPISRPNLTFSTLTVSNMSPEDSSIYLCSVETWEGLEAFFGQGTRLTVV.

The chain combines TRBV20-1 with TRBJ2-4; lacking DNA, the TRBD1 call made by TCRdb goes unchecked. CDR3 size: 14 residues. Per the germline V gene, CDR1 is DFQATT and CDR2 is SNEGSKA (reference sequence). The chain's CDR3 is CSAPPGSTKNIQYF.

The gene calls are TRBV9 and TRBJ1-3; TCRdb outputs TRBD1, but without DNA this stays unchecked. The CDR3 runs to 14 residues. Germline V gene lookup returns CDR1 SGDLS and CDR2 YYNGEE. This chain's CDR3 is CASTTGDTGNTIYF. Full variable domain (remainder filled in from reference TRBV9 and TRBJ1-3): DSGVTQTPKHLITATGQRVTLRCSPRSGDLSVYWYQQSLDQGLQFLIQYYNGEERAKGNILERFSAQQFPDLHSELNLSSLELGDSALYFCASTTGDTGNTIYFGEGSWLTVV.

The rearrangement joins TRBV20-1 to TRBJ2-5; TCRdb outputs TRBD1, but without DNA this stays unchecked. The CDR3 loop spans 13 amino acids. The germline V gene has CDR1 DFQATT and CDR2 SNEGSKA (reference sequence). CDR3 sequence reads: CSARRDTRETQYF.

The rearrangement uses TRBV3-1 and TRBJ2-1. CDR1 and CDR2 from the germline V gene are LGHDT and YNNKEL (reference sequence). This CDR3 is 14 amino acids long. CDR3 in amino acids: CASSQDRRYNEQFF.

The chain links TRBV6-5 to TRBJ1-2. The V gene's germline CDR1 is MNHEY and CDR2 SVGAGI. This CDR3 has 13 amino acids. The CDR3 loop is CASSYSYSNGYTF.

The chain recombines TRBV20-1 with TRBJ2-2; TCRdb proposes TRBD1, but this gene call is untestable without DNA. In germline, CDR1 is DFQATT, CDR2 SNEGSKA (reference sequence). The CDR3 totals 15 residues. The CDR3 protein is CSAIQGQPNTGELFF.

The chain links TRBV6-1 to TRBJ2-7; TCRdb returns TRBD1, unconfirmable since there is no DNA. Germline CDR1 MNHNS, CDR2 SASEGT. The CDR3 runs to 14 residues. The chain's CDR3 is CASSEGQGFHEQYF.

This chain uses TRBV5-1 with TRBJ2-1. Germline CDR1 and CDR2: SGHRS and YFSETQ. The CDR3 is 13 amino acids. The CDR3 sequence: CASSLQSYNEQFF.

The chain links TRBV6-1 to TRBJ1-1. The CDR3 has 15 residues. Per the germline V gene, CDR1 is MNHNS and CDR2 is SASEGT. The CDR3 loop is CASRFEEGWNTEAFF.

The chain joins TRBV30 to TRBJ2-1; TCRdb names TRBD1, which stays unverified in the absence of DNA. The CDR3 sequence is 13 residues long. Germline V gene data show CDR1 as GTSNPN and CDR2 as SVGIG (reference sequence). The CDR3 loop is CASGQGAFNEQFF.

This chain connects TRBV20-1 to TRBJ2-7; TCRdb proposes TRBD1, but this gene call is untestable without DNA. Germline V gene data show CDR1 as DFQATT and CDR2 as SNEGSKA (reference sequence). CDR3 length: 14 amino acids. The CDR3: CSATGQGEIYEQYF.

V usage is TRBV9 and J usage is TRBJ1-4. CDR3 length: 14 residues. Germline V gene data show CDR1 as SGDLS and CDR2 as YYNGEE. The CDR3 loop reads CASSVDSINEKLFF.

CDR3: CASSLEQGGNQPQHF. This rearrangement joins TRBV5-1 to TRBJ1-5; the D call of TRBD1 rests on TCRdb alone, since no DNA is present to check it. Germline V CDR1 and CDR2: SGHRS, YFSETQ. This CDR3 has 15 residues.

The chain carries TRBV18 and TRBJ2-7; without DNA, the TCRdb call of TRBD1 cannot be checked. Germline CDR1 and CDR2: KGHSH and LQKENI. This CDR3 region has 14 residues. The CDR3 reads CASSPRDRPYEQYF.

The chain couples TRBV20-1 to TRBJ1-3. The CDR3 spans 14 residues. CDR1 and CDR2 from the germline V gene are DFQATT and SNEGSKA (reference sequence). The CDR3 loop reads CSANDRASGNTIYF.

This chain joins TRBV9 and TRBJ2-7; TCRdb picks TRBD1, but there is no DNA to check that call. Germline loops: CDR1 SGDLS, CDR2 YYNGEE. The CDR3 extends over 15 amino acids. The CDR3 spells CASSTGQEVAYEQYF.

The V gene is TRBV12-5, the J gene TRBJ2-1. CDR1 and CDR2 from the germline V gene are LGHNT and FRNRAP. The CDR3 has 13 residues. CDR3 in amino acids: CASGLGLPNEQFF.

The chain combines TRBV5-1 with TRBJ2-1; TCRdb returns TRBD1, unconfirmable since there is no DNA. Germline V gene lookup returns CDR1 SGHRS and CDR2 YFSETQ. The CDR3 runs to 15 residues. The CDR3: CASSSPGHSYNEQFF.

CDR3 sequence reads: CASSAELGPHGRTQYF. The chain uses TRBV7-9 and TRBJ2-5; no DNA is available, so the TRBD2 call from TCRdb remains unchecked. Germline V gene data show CDR1 as SEHNR and CDR2 as FQNEAQ (reference sequence). The CDR3 totals 16 residues.

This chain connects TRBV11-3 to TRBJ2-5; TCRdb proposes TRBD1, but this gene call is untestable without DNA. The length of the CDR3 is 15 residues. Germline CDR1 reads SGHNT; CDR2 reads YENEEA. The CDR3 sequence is CASSSRDREQETQYF.